This T cell receptor (beta chain) was sequenced in a study of cytomegalovirus exposure and HLA in healthy donors. In the study overall: Earlier, almost 120 million unique TCR beta sequences were recovered from about 179 million T cells by an analysis. Study conclusions and caveats: Most subjects had HLA-A and HLA-B alleles reportedly predicted accurately by TCR beta sequences. When analyzed later, a missense DCLRE1C variant was found to be linked to TCR beta V- and J-gene trimming.

The PCR was carried out with 60 Vbeta primers and 13 Jbeta primers. Libraries were prepared by immunoSEQ multiplex PCR; TCRdb keeps only in-frame clonotypes and omits some of them. The data contain about 130,000 clones, over 9.5% of them singletons. There are a few counts of this clone. Its target is unknown. Sequencing used PBMCs. The clonotype originates from a woman between 18 and 29 years old in good health and CMV-seropositive.

This chain's CDR3 is CASSRYGGYGYTF. CDR3 in DNA: TGTGCCAGCAGCCGTTACGGGGGATATGGCTACACCTTC. This chain joins TRBV28 and TRBJ1-2; a weak D match, TRBD1 (5 bases). Germline V CDR1 and CDR2: MDHEN, SYDVKM. This CDR3 is built from 13 residues. The V end lost 6 bases, the J end lost 5 bases, and 13 bases lay between the germline ends.